What follows is one T cell receptor beta chain and its context. This specimen comes from a study of CD8 T cells in Susac syndrome. An amount of RNA that ranged from roughly 0.45 to 1 ug was reverse transcribed with random hexamers. An immunoSEQ multiplex PCR amplified TCR beta CDR3 over 54 Vbeta and 13 Jbeta. TCRdb passed the immunoSEQ multiplex PCR reads through MiXCR, listing each CDR3 protein once. The table lists about 210,000 distinct CDR3 sequences, 80% to 95% of them singletons, with 0.1% in the top ten. The individuals used as controls were healthy donors who had been matched for both age and sex. CDR3 size: 13 residues. Germline CDR1 and CDR2: MNHNS and SASEGT. The V end lost 4 bases, the J end lost 3 bases, and 7 bases lay between the germline ends.

This clonotype originated in a human donor in good health. The J gene is TRBJ2-1, the V gene TRBV6-1; D gene unclear. The sequenced material came from CD4+ T cells from PBMCs. CDR3 nucleotide sequence: TGTGCCAGCAGTGCCACAGTCTACAATGAGCAGTTCTTC. It encodes CASSATVYNEQFF.